The source of this T cell receptor beta chain is a study of human T cells and chemical hapten exposure (dated by TCRdb to about 2021). About the study as a whole: For sensitization, 2% DPC in acetone was applied to a roughly 2 cm by roughly 2 cm area of upper inner arm skin. Patients additionally received weekly therapeutic DPC doses to the scalp throughout the approximately 25-week study period. Patch testing on the upper back used Finn chambers containing 0.01% DPC, with scoring done after 6 days according to International Contact Dermatitis Research Group standards. Alopecia areata with under or over 50% scalp involvement, alopecia totalis and alopecia universalis were represented in the patient cohort, which was mostly female. The libraries were sequenced as a pool, and the TCR yield per sample differed mostly because of small variations in library volumes within the pool. In alopecia patients, the study followed how the peripheral blood TCR repertoire changed in vivo over primary and secondary sensitization to diphenylcyclopropenone (DPC), a hapten. Blood samples were taken from patients before sensitization (week 0) and at 2, 6 and about 24 weeks after DPC sensitization. Twenty-nine alopecia patients provided blood for TCR sequencing at one to four time points (pre-sensitization, 2, 6 and 24 weeks). What the research found in general, with its limitations: Repeated subsampling changed both the strength of the expansion versus patch-test correlation and the threshold at which the correlation became significant. The number of TCRs above 1 in 1000 frequency did not change with DPC sensitization; there was no evidence of global repertoire structure alterations. Because all patients had alopecia, a presumed autoimmune disease, the immune response of the patients might differ from that of healthy individuals. Compared with pre-sensitization or healthy control sets, expanded TCRs formed significantly more large CDR3 similarity clusters, which is consistent with antigen-driven responses. The number of PT1 expanded TCRs positively correlated with patch test score, significant at thresholds 8, 16 and 32 but not 4.

Comments on this clonotype: Which antigen it targets is not known. No much larger clone is present one base from it, and per-base qualities are unavailable.

Taken from cysteine to phenylalanine, the CDR3 has 16 residues. The sequence is cut down to CDR3 DNA, 48 bases in frame from base 1. Trimming removed 3 bases from V and 0 bases from J, leaving 11 bases between the germline ends. The CDR1 and CDR2 encoded by the germline V gene are SGHVS and FQNEAQ. Sample time point, as interpreted from the label and publication: patch test 1, 2 weeks after DPC sensitization. The treatment or condition label, as the study defines it: therapeutic diphenylcyclopropenone sensitization with weekly scalp DPC. At each patch-test visit, blood was drawn before the patch test was applied. Eligible patients were aged 18 to 70, diagnosed with alopecia, deemed suitable for DPC therapy, and excluded if pregnant. Total RNA was extracted from unfractionated whole blood that had been collected in Tempus Blood RNA tubes. Receptors were amplified or captured by RACE. The sequencer listed for this sample is NextSeq 500. During library preparation, unique molecular identifiers were attached to individual cDNA molecules so that TCRs could be counted quantitatively and reproducibly. Both TCR alpha and TCR beta chains were sequenced from each blood RNA sample. The paper's data handling went like this. Samples had a median of roughly 91,000 TCRs, with a range from roughly 20,000 to 690,600. The Decombinator software suite was used to annotate the V, J and CDR3 of the TCR reads. For PS versus PT1 abundance plots, all samples were subsampled to the same number of TCRs (28,000). Expanded TCRs were defined as absent before sensitization and observed at least eight times at the 2-week time point. Through fastp at Q25 and MiXCR, TCRdb rebuilt clones from the public reads, retaining in-frame beta chains. Duplicate CDR3 protein sequences are folded into a single record with the most common DNA and genes. The V and J calls come from TCRdb's annotation, not from the publication. This sample comprises 75,000 to 100,000 distinct CDR3 sequences, 12% of them detected only once. Of the sample, approximately 2% is held by the ten largest clones.

Rearrangement joined TRBV7-8 to TRBJ2-2; there is no confident call for the D gene. The source is a woman between 40 and 50 years old with alopecia areata. Some clones in this sample may be carry-over from other donors' samples. The sample was whole blood, taken in connection with sensitization to the hapten diphenylcyclopropenone (DPC). The CDR3 here reads CASSFYHKANTGELFF. The sequenced DNA is TGTGCCAGCAGCTTCTACCACAAGGCGAACACCGGGGAGCTGTTTTTT.